This T cell receptor (beta chain) derives from a study of blood T cell repertoires in COVID-19. This clone has a single count. Other DNA sequences from this sample encode an identical CDR3 as well. Per the study methods: It was from reference gene primer amplification that nucleated cell counts were estimated. Assay used: immunoSEQ multiplex PCR; TCRdb lists only in-frame clones, some missing. V and J calls and clone size are copied from that table; D and trimming were computed from the DNA. This table has roughly 290,000 clones, more than 65% appearing once. Per germline, CDR1 SGHTA and CDR2 FQGTGA. The CDR3 is 14 amino acids. Unmatched junction bases numbered 6, after V lost 5 bases and J lost 6 bases.

The V call is TRBV7-3, the J call TRBJ2-3, with 9 bases fitting TRBD2. The TCR was taken from a person aged 65-85 years with COVID-19, enrolled during active disease. Sequencing used peripheral blood. The chain's CDR3 is CASSPGLAGDTQYF. The DNA for the CDR3 is TGTGCCAGCAGCCCGGGACTAGCAGGGGATACGCAGTATTTT.